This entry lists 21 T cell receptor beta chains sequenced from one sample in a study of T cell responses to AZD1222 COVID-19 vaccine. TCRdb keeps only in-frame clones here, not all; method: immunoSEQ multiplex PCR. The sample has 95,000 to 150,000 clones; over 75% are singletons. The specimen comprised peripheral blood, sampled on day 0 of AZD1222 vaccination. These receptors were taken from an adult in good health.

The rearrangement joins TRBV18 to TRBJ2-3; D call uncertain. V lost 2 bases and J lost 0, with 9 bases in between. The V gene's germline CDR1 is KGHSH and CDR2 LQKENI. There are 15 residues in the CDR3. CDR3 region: CASSPTTTSTDTQYF. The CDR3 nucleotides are TGTGCCAGCTCACCAACTACCACTAGCACAGATACGCAGTATTTT.

The CDR3 here is CSVEVASAHYNEQFF. CDR3 nucleotide sequence: TGCAGCGTTGAAGTGGCTAGCGCCCACTACAATGAGCAGTTCTTC. The chain uses TRBV29-1 and TRBJ2-1; a weak D match, TRBD2 (6 bases). This CDR3 spans 15 amino acids. V shed 1 base and J shed 3 bases, with 13 bases lying between them. In germline, CDR1 is SQVTM, CDR2 ANQGSEA.

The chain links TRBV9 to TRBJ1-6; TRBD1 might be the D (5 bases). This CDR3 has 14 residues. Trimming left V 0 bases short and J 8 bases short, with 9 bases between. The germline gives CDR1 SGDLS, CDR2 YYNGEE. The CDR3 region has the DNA TGTGCCAGCAGCGTAGACAGGTCGTATTCACCCCTCCACTTT. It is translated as CASSVDRSYSPLHF.

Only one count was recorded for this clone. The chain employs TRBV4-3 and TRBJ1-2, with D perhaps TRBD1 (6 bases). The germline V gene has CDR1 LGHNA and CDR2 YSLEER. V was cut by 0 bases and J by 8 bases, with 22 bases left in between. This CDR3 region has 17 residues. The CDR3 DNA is TGCGCCAGCAGCCAAGATCTAGAGGGACACGAACTATGGGGCTACACCTTC. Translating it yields CASSQDLEGHELWGYTF.

CDR3 protein: CASSLQGTSSYNEQFF. For the CDR3, the DNA is TGTGCCAGCAGCTTGCAAGGGACTAGCTCCTACAATGAGCAGTTCTTC. The chain carries TRBV7-3 and TRBJ2-1, with 8 bases lining up with TRBD2. V dropped 3 bases and J dropped 0; count of bases not matched to a gene: 4. Germline lookup yields CDR1 SGHTA and CDR2 FQGTGA. The CDR3 runs to 16 residues.

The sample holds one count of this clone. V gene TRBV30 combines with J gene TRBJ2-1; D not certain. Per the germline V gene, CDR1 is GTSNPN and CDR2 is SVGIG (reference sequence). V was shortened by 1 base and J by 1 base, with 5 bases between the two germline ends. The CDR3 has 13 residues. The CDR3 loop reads CAWSAFSYNEQFF. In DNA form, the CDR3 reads TGTGCCTGGAGTGCCTTTTCCTACAATGAGCAGTTCTTC.

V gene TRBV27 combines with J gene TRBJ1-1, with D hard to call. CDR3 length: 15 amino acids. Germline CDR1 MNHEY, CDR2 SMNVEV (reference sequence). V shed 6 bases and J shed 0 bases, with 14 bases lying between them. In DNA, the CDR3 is TGTGCCAGCAGACGAGCGGCGGGAATGAACACTGAAGCTTTCTTT. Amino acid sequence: CASRRAAGMNTEAFF.

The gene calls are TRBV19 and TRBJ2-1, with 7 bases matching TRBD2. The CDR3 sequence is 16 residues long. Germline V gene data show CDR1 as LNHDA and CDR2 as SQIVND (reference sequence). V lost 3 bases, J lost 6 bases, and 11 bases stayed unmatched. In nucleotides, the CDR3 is TGTGCCAGTAGTATGTTGCCGGGAGGTCGTCTCAATGAGCAGTTCTTC. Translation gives CASSMLPGGRLNEQFF.

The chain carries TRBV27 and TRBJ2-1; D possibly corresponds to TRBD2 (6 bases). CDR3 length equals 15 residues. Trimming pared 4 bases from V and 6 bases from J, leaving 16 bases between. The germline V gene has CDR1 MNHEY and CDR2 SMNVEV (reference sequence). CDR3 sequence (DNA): TGTGCCAGCAGTTGGGTAGCGGAGCTACCCAATGAGCAGTTCTTC. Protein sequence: CASSWVAELPNEQFF.

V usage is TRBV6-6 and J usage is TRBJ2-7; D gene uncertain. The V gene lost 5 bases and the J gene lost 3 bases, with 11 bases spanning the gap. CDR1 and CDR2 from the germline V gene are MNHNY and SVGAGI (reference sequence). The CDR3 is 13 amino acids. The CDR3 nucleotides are TGTGCCAGCAGTCCCCCAGGAAGCTACGAGCAGTACTTC. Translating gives CASSPPGSYEQYF.

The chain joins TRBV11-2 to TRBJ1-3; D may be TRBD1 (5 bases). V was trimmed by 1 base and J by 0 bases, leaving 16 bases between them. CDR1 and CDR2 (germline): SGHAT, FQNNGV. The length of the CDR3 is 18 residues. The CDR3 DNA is TGTGCCAGCAGCTTAGGGGGAGTCACAGGCCTCTCTGGAAACACCATATATTTT. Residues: CASSLGGVTGLSGNTIYF.

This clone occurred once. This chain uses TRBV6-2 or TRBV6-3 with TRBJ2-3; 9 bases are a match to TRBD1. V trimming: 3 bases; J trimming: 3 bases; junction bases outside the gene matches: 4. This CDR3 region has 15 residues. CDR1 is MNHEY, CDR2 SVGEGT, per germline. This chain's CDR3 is CASSYPTGGTDTQYF. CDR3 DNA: TGTGCCAGCAGTTATCCGACAGGGGGTACAGATACGCAGTATTTT.

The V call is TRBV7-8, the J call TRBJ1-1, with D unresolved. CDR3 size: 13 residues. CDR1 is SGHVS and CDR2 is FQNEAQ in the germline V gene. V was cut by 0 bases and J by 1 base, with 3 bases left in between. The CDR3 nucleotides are TGTGCCAGCAGCTTAGCAGAGAACACTGAAGCTTTCTTT. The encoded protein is CASSLAENTEAFF.

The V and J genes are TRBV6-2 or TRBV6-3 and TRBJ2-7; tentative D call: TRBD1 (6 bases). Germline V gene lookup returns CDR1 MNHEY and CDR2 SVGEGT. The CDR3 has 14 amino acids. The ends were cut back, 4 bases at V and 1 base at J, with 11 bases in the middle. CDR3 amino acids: CASSWNRVSYEQYF. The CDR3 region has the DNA TGTGCCAGCAGTTGGAACAGGGTATCCTACGAGCAGTACTTC.

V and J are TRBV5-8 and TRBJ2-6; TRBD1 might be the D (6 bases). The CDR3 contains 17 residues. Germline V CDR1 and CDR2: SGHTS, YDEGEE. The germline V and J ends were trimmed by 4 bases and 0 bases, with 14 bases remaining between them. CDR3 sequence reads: CASSNGQISSGANVLTF. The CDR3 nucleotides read TGTGCCAGCAGCAATGGACAGATTAGCTCTGGGGCCAACGTCCTGACTTTC.

The CDR3 is CASSLESGELFF. DNA of the CDR3: TGTGCCAGCAGCTTAGAGTCCGGGGAGCTGTTTTTT. The rearrangement uses TRBV11-3 and TRBJ2-2; no reliable D call. The CDR3 extends over 12 amino acids. Trimming cost V 0 bases and J 6 bases, with 2 bases left between them. Germline CDR1 is SGHNT and CDR2 is YENEEA.

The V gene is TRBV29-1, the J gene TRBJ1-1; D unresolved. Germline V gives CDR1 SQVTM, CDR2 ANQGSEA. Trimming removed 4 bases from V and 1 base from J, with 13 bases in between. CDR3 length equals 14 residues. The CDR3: CSVGAGYGNTEAFF. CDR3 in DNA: TGCAGCGTTGGCGCTGGATATGGGAACACTGAAGCTTTCTTT.

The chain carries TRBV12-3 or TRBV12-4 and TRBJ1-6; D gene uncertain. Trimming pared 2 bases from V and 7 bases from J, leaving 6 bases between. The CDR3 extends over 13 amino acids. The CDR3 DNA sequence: TGTGCCAGCAGTTTAATGGAGAATTCACCCCTCCACTTT. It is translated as CASSLMENSPLHF.

The CDR3 coding sequence is TGTGCCAGCAGCGCCTCACTGGGCTCGGGGAACACCATATATTTT. Amino acids: CASSASLGSGNTIYF. The rearrangement links TRBV7-2 to TRBJ1-3, with D unclear. V was trimmed by 5 bases and J by 7 bases, leaving 18 bases between them. The CDR3 consists of 15 residues. Germline V gene data show CDR1 as SGHTA and CDR2 as FQGNSA.

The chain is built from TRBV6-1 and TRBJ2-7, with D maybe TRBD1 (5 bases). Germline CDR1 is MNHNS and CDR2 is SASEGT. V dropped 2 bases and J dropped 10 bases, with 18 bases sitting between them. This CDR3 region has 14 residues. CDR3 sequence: CASSEYYRTSPQYF. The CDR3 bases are TGTGCCAGCAGTGAATATTACAGGACCTCCCCTCAGTACTTC.

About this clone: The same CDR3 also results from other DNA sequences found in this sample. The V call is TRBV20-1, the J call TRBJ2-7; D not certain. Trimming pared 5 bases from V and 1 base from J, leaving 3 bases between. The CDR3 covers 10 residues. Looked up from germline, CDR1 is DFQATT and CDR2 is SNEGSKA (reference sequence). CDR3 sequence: CSARSYEQYF. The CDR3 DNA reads TGCAGTGCTCGGTCCTACGAGCAGTACTTC.